The clone carrying this TCR beta chain was found a few times. Its target is not known. The sample is drawn from a study of regulatory T cells in long-lasting Graves disease. Study-level points and caveats: Results may be inaccurate due to the small sample size. Between persistent patients, roughly 2,600 public clonotypes were shared, exceeding the 966 shared between new patients.

As to time point: persistent/refractory GD, antithyroid drugs over 5 years with positive TRAb. TCR sequences were obtained from RNA taken from PBMCs. The trim removed 7 bases at V and 4 bases at J, leaving 9 bases unmatched. Looked up from germline, CDR1 is MNHNS and CDR2 is SASEGT. The CDR3 has 15 amino acids. CDR3 regions were amplified by Arm-PCR using iRepertoire HTBI primers to build TCR beta libraries. MiXCR was run by TCRdb on the multiplex PCR reads, yielding one entry per CDR3 protein. The sample consists of some 420,000 distinct CDR3 sequences, 20% to 25% of them appearing once. Sequencing was performed on peripheral blood mononuclear cells (PBMCs), taken when the disease was refractory, from a patient treated with antithyroid drugs. The sequence came from a female donor with Graves disease. This chain uses TRBV6-1 with TRBJ1-5; 8 bases align to TRBD1. Written as DNA, the CDR3 is TGTGCCAGCACTCCTACAGGGGGAGGAAATCAGCCCCAGCATTTT. Translated, it gives CASTPTGGGNQPQHF.